Given below is one T cell receptor (beta chain) in context. With 1 base removed from V and 5 bases from J, the gap between germline ends came to 9 bases. The CDR3 extends over 14 amino acids. Germline assignment: CDR1 SGHTA and CDR2 FQGNSA. These data come from a study of blood T cell repertoires in COVID-19. For the study at large: There were acute and convalescent COVID-19 samples, and they came from the United States, Italy and Spain.

Using immunoSEQ multiplex PCR, the repertoire was profiled, and TCRdb retains in-frame clones only, with some absent. This repertoire shows approximately 260,000 clones, around four fifths found once; its top ten account for about 4.5%. The sample comprised peripheral blood. The TCR sequence derives from a man between 60 and 75 years old who had recovered from COVID-19. The chain joins TRBV7-2 to TRBJ1-3, with D hard to call. The CDR3 bases are TGTGCCAGCAGCTTAGTAGGAGGGAGAAACACCATATATTTT. Protein: CASSLVGGRNTIYF.